The 22 T cell receptor beta chains below come from one sample, sequenced in a study of T cell changes during pregnancy in multiple sclerosis. Using immunoSEQ multiplex PCR, the repertoire was profiled, and TCRdb retains in-frame clones only, with some absent. The data contain roughly 30,000 clones, 90% of them singletons. Material: CD8+ T cells from peripheral blood mononuclear cells, obtained in the second trimester of pregnancy. Receptors were obtained from a female donor with multiple sclerosis, enrolled in a pregnancy study.

The rearrangement uses TRBV27 and TRBJ2-1; D is perhaps TRBD2 (5 bases). Germline values: CDR1 MNHEY, CDR2 SMNVEV (reference sequence). This CDR3 comprises 13 residues. Trimming removed 4 bases at V and 10 bases at J, with 14 bases between. In nucleotides, the CDR3 is TGTGCCAGCAGTTCCCTGGACTTAGCCGAGCAGTTCTTC. It yields the protein CASSSLDLAEQFF.

This rearrangement joins TRBV27 to TRBJ1-1, with D possibly matching TRBD1 (5 bases). V was pared by 3 bases and J by 2 bases, with 10 bases between. There are 14 residues in the CDR3. CDR1 and CDR2 (germline): MNHEY, SMNVEV (reference sequence). As DNA, the CDR3 is TGTGCCAGCAGTTTTGCCCAGGGAAACACTGAAGCTTTCTTT. It is translated as CASSFAQGNTEAFF.

With regard to this clone: Other nucleotide sequences from this sample produce the same CDR3. The chain combines TRBV4-3 with TRBJ2-6, with TRBD1 as a possible D gene (5 bases). CDR3 length: 16 amino acids. Trimming removed 1 base at V and 1 base at J, with 8 bases between. The germline V gene has CDR1 LGHNA and CDR2 YSLEER. The CDR3 reads CASSQAAGSGANVLTF. DNA for the CDR3: TGCGCCAGCAGCCAAGCTGCAGGGTCTGGGGCCAACGTCCTGACTTTC.

V and J are TRBV7-2 and TRBJ2-3; D ambiguous. The V and J ends lost 2 bases and 3 bases respectively, with 9 bases between them. Per germline, CDR1 SGHTA and CDR2 FQGNSA. This CDR3 region has 14 residues. The CDR3 loop is CASSLLGETDTQYF. CDR3 DNA sequence: TGTGCCAGCAGCTTACTGGGCGAGACAGATACGCAGTATTTT.

This chain uses TRBV30 with TRBJ1-5; D is perhaps TRBD1 (5 bases). This CDR3 region has 13 residues. V was clipped by 2 bases and J by 6 bases, with 11 bases between them. Per germline, CDR1 GTSNPN and CDR2 SVGIG (reference sequence). CDR3 DNA sequence: TGTGCCTGGAGTTTGACAGATGCTCAGCCCCAGCATTTT. Amino acids: CAWSLTDAQPQHF.

The CDR3 DNA reads as TGTGCCAGCAGTTTTTCATCATCCGAGCAGTACTTC. Its protein is CASSFSSSEQYF. The chain combines TRBV27 with TRBJ2-7; no definite D call. The CDR3 spans 12 residues. From germline, CDR1 is MNHEY and CDR2 SMNVEV (reference sequence). The V end lost 3 bases, the J end lost 6 bases, and 9 bases lay between the germline ends.

V gene TRBV6-5 combines with J gene TRBJ2-7, with 7 bases fitting TRBD1. CDR3 length: 15 amino acids. CDR1 and CDR2 from the germline V gene are MNHEY and SVGAGI. Trimming removed 4 bases from V and 4 bases from J; junction bases left unmatched: 10. The CDR3 DNA follows: TGTGCCAGCAGTTCCGAGGGGGCGAATGGGTACGAGCAGTACTTC. As protein: CASSSEGANGYEQYF.

The chain recombines TRBV5-1 with TRBJ1-2, with D unresolved. Trimming pared 4 bases from V and 6 bases from J, leaving 16 bases between. The germline V gene has CDR1 SGHRS and CDR2 YFSETQ. The CDR3 sequence is 14 residues long. The CDR3 DNA reads as TGCGCCAGCAGCACCAGATACACTGACAATGGCTACACCTTC. It specifies CASSTRYTDNGYTF.

The V and J genes are TRBV4-1 and TRBJ2-5; 7 positions match TRBD2. This CDR3 spans 14 amino acids. Germline CDR1 and CDR2: MGHRA and YSYEKL. V lost 4 bases and J lost 3; bases outside the gene matches: 5. The CDR3 DNA reads TGCGCCAGCAGCCTGGAGCTAGCGGAAGAGACCCAGTACTTC. Translating gives CASSLELAEETQYF.

V is TRBV27 and J is TRBJ1-1, with unresolved D. Trimming stripped 1 base from V and 3 bases from J, with 12 bases between. Germline-derived CDR1 and CDR2 are MNHEY and SMNVEV (reference sequence). The CDR3 is 15 residues long. In nucleotides, the CDR3 is TGTGCCAGCAGTTTATTGGGCCAGGTTGACACTGAAGCTTTCTTT. It specifies CASSLLGQVDTEAFF.

The gene calls are TRBV19 and TRBJ2-7; TRBD2 is a possible D gene (6 bases). The germline CDR1 and CDR2 sequences are LNHDA and SQIVND (reference sequence). The CDR3 loop spans 13 amino acids. V was pared by 6 bases and J by 7 bases, with 16 bases between. The CDR3 loop is CASSMDWEEEQYF. Here the CDR3 DNA reads TGTGCCAGTAGCATGGACTGGGAGGAGGAGCAGTACTTC. Full variable domain (outside the CDR3, taken from reference TRBV19 and TRBJ2-7): DGGITQSPKYLFRKEGQNVTLSCEQNLNHDAMYWYRQDPGQGLRLIYYSQIVNDFQKGDIAEGYSVSREKKESFPLTVTSAQKNPTAFYLCASSMDWEEEQYFGPGTRLTVT.

J is TRBJ1-5 and V is TRBV19; D is perhaps TRBD1 (6 bases). Germline CDR1 and CDR2: LNHDA and SQIVND (reference sequence). The CDR3 length is 14 residues. Trimming pared 4 bases from V and 1 base from J, leaving 8 bases between. The CDR3 region is CASSNRESNQPQHF. CDR3 coding DNA: TGTGCCAGTAGTAACAGGGAAAGCAATCAGCCCCAGCATTTT.

The V call is TRBV11-3, the J call TRBJ2-7; D remains unclear. Deletions cut 2 bases from V and 3 bases from J, with 5 bases between. Germline V gene lookup returns CDR1 SGHNT and CDR2 YENEEA. This CDR3 is built from 12 residues. The CDR3 is CASSLPGYEQYF. As DNA, the CDR3 is TGTGCCAGCAGCTTACCGGGCTACGAGCAGTACTTC. Supplemented by reference TRBV11-3 and TRBJ2-7, the full variable domain reads EAGVVQSPRYKIIEKKQPVAFWCNPISGHNTLYWYLQNLGQGPELLIRYENEEAVDDSQLPKDRFSAERLKGVDSTLKIQPAELGDSAVYLCASSLPGYEQYFGPGTRLTVT.

This clone showed up just once. This chain uses TRBV28 with TRBJ2-3; D remains ambiguous. This CDR3 has 14 residues. The V end was cut by 6 bases, the J end by 2 bases, with 12 bases between. Germline CDR1 reads MDHEN; CDR2 reads SYDVKM. The CDR3 loop reads CASSPVPVTDTQYF. DNA of the CDR3: TGTGCCAGCAGCCCCGTTCCGGTCACAGATACGCAGTATTTT.

The chain combines TRBV5-6 with TRBJ1-1, with D unclear. This CDR3 is built from 14 residues. CDR1 and CDR2 from the germline V gene are SGHDT and YYEEEE. V was cut by 6 bases and J by 0 bases, with 12 bases left in between. Here the CDR3 reads CASNSEALNTEAFF. The DNA of the CDR3 is TGTGCCAGCAACTCTGAAGCCTTGAACACTGAAGCTTTCTTT.

The genes are TRBV29-1 and TRBJ2-3; weak D call: TRBD1 (6 bases). Trimming stripped 4 bases from V and 5 bases from J, with 16 bases between. CDR1 is SQVTM and CDR2 is ANQGSEA in the germline V gene. The CDR3 loop spans 14 amino acids. CDR3: CSVAPGGFEDTQYF. Written as DNA, the CDR3 is TGCAGCGTTGCACCTGGGGGCTTTGAAGATACGCAGTATTTT.

The chain joins TRBV6-5 to TRBJ1-1, with D possibly matching TRBD1 (5 bases). The CDR3 sequence is 14 residues long. Trimming left V 6 bases short and J 5 bases short, with 16 bases between. Germline CDR1 and CDR2: MNHEY and SVGAGI. The CDR3 loop is CASSMSRVGTEAFF. CDR3 in DNA: TGTGCCAGCAGCATGAGCAGGGTCGGGACTGAAGCTTTCTTT.

The chain carries TRBV27 and TRBJ2-7, with 9 bases identical to TRBD2. The germline CDR1 and CDR2 sequences are MNHEY and SMNVEV (reference sequence). The CDR3 totals 14 residues. After removal of 3 bases from V and 5 bases from J, the junction contained 5 bases not matched to a gene. The CDR3 sequence is CASSFFSGGDEQYF. CDR3 coding DNA: TGTGCCAGCAGTTTCTTTAGCGGGGGAGACGAGCAGTACTTC.

The CDR3 DNA follows: TGTGCCAGCAGCCCGACAGCCTCCTACGAGCAGTACTTC. Translated: CASSPTASYEQYF. The chain employs TRBV6-5 and TRBJ2-7; a weak D match, TRBD1 (5 bases). The V gene lost 6 bases and the J gene lost 0 bases, with 9 bases spanning the gap. The V gene's germline CDR1 is MNHEY and CDR2 SVGAGI. CDR3 size: 13 residues.

CDR3 in DNA: TGTGCCAGCAGGCTCACAGGGTCGATTCAGCCCCAGCATTTT. Translating it yields CASRLTGSIQPQHF. The chain couples TRBV27 to TRBJ1-5, with D possibly matching TRBD1 (6 bases). Trimming took 6 bases from V and 6 from J, leaving 15 bases between them. Germline V lookup: CDR1 MNHEY, CDR2 SMNVEV (reference sequence). The CDR3 extends over 14 amino acids.

This sequence joins TRBV5-6 and TRBJ2-7, with TRBD2 matching 7 bases. The CDR3 contains 15 residues. The J segment lost 3 bases and the V segment lost 0 bases, leaving 6 bases of the junction unmatched. Germline V gene data show CDR1 as SGHDT and CDR2 as YYEEEE. CDR3 loop: CASSLDSLAVYEQYF. The CDR3 bases are TGTGCCAGCAGCTTGGATTCTCTAGCGGTCTACGAGCAGTACTTC. The full variable domain, its missing parts supplied by reference TRBV5-6 and TRBJ2-7, is DAGVTQSPTHLIKTRGQQVTLRCSPKSGHDTVSWYQQALGQGPQFIFQYYEEEERQRGNFPDRFSGHQFPNYSSELNVNALLLGDSALYLCASSLDSLAVYEQYFGPGTRLTVT.

The chain uses TRBV15 and TRBJ2-1; D is uncertain. Germline values: CDR1 LNHNV, CDR2 YYDKDF (reference sequence). Trimming removed 1 base from V and 7 bases from J, with 14 bases in between. CDR3 size: 15 residues. As DNA, the CDR3 is TGTGCCACCAGCAGAGGGCCCTCACCCCGAAATGAGCAGTTCTTC. Protein sequence: CATSRGPSPRNEQFF.